Detailed here is one T cell receptor (beta chain). Total pancreatectomy with islet autotransplantation was the source of the chronic pancreatitis pancreas tissue. The sample comes from a study of immune characteristics of hereditary and idiopathic chronic pancreatitis. Sequencing used immunoSEQ multiplex PCR; TCRdb keeps in-frame clones, though not all of them. The sample contains some 15,000 clones, around 67% of which appear only once. The CDR3 is 14 residues long. The V gene's germline CDR1 is LGHNA and CDR2 YNFKEQ. Trimming shortened V by 4 bases and J by 1 base, and 8 bases separated the two germline ends.

The TCR comes from a human donor with chronic pancreatitis. The sample was pancreas tissue with hereditary chronic pancreatitis. This sequence joins TRBV4-2 and TRBJ1-5, with a weak D call TRBD1 (5 bases). The CDR3 sequence: CASSPRDSNQPQHF. The CDR3 DNA reads TGTGCCAGCAGCCCCCGGGACAGCAATCAGCCCCAGCATTTT.